This entry is about one TCR beta chain. The antigen remains unidentified. The data stem from a study of PD-1 blockade in classical Hodgkin lymphoma. Study overall: Every 2 weeks, patients had 3 mg/kg nivolumab intravenously.

The ends were cut back, 3 bases at V and 1 base at J, with 16 bases in the middle. This CDR3 comprises 16 residues. CDR1 is SGHTA, CDR2 FQGNSA, per germline. Each of the patients experienced relapse following autologous stem cell transplantation, and their brentuximab vedotin exposure differed. Clones were sequenced by immunoSEQ multiplex PCR, and TCRdb holds only the in-frame ones, with some missing. Of 150,000 or so clones in the sample, less than 80% were seen once. Study outcomes and limitations: Baseline TCR diversity was reportedly lower in newly diagnosed patients than in healthy donors. It was reported as lower still in relapsed/refractory patients. TCR diversity rose significantly by C4D1 in CD4+ but not CD8+ cells.

The sequence was obtained from a human donor with classical Hodgkin lymphoma. The rearrangement links TRBV7-2 to TRBJ2-7; D is possibly TRBD1 (6 bases). Specimen: peripheral blood mononuclear cells (PBMCs), collected before the second cycle of nivolumab. The CDR3 DNA sequence: TGTGCCAGCAGCTTGGGGCCCATCGGGACATCCTACGAGCAGTACTTC. Its protein is CASSLGPIGTSYEQYF. The entire variable domain, with the rest obtained from reference TRBV7-2 and TRBJ2-7, is as follows: GAGVSQSPSNKVTEKGKDVELRCDPISGHTALYWYRQSLGQGLEFLIYFQGNSAPDKSGLPSDRFSAERTGGSVSTLTIQRTQQEDSAVYLCASSLGPIGTSYEQYFGPGTRLTVT.